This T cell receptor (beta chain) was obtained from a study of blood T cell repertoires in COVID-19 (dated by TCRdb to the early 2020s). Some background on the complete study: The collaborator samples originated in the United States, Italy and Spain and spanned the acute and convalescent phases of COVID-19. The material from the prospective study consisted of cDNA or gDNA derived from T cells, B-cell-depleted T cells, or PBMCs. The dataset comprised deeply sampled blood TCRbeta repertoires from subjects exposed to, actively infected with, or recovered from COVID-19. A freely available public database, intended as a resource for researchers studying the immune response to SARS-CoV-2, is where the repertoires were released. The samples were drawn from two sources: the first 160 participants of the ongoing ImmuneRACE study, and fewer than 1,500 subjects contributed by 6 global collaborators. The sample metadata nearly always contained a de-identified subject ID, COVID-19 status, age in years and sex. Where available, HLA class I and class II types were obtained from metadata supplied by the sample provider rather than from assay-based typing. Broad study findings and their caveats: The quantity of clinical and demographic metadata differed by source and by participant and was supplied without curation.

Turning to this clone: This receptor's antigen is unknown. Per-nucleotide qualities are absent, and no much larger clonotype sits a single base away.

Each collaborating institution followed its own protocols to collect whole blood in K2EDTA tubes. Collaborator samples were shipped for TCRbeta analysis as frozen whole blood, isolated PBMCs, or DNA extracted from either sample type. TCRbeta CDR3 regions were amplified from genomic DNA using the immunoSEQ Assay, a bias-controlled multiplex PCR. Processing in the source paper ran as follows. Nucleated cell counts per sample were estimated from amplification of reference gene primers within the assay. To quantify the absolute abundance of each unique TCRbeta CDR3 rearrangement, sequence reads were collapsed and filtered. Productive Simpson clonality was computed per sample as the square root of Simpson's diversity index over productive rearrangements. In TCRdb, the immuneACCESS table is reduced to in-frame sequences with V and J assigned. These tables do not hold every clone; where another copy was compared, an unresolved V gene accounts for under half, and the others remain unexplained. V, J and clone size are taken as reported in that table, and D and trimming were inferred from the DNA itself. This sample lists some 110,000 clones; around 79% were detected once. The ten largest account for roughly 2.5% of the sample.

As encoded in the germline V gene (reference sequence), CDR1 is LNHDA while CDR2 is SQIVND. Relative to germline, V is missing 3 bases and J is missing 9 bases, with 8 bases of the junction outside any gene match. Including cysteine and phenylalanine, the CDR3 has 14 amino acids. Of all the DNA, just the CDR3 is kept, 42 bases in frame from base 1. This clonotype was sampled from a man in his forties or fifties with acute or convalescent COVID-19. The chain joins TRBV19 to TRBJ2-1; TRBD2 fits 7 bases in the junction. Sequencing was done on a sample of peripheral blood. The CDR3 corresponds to CASSIDAGVSEQFF. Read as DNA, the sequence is TGTGCCAGTAGTATCGACGCGGGGGTCAGTGAGCAGTTCTTC.